A single T cell receptor (beta chain) is shown here with its context. Its antigen specificity is not known. Base qualities were left out, and no much larger clone turns up one base away. Patients with autoimmune disease history or receiving systemic immunosuppression were excluded from the trial. Peripheral blood for TCR sequencing was drawn from every dose cohort at baseline, at cycle 4 day 1 and at cycle 7 day 1. Samples were obtained from an open-label, multicenter, first-in-human phase I dose-escalation trial of ivuxolimab. Adults with locally advanced or metastatic melanoma, renal cell carcinoma, hepatocellular carcinoma or head and neck squamous cell carcinoma were enrolled in the trial. Before TCR sequencing, CD4+ and CD8+ T cells were separately sorted from peripheral blood. This sample was included in a study of OX40 agonist ivuxolimab in advanced cancers. Broadly, across the study: Ivuxolimab was a fully human IgG2 agonistic monoclonal antibody targeting the costimulatory receptor OX40 (CD134). Intravenous ivuxolimab was administered to patients every 2 weeks at six dose levels: 0.01, 0.1, 0.3, 1.5, 3 and 10 mg/kg. Of the 50 to 55 patients in dose escalation, about 20 had hepatocellular carcinoma, about 15 had melanoma, 9 had renal cell carcinoma and 9 had head and neck cancer. A male proportion of 82.7% and a mean age of approximately 61 years, ranging from roughly 23 to 85, were recorded for the dose-escalation cohort. Prior anti-PD-1, anti-PD-L1 or anti-CTLA-4 therapy was permitted, and checkpoint inhibitors had been received by about 44% of dose-escalation patients. Partial responses occurred in three dose-escalation patients: two with cutaneous melanoma and one with hepatocellular carcinoma. The point of sequencing TCRbeta in the periphery was to test whether ivuxolimab changed TCR sequence diversity and drove clonal T-cell expansion. The monotherapy dose-escalation portion (N ≈ 55 patients) of the phase I ivuxolimab trial is reported in the paper. Study-level results and caveats: At doses from 0.1 to 3.0 mg/kg, clonal expansion was seen in both CD4+ and CD8+ blood T cells between baseline and week 6. In the 0.1-3.0 mg/kg groups, partial responders had among the lowest normalized peripheral clonal expansion, particularly in CD8+ T cells. After ivuxolimab, expanded clones were on average more numerous among CD8+ T cells than among CD4+ T cells. Antigen specificity was not determined for the clonally expanded peripheral T cells. Low levels of normalized T-cell clonal expansion were also seen in some nonresponding patients.

Genomic DNA was isolated from the sorted cells so that the TCRbeta CDR3 region could be sequenced. The immunoSEQ Assay was used for sequencing of TCRbeta CDR3 regions. In its TCRdb copy, this immuneACCESS table keeps in-frame sequences only and misses some clones. Where compared with another copy, unresolved V genes explain less than half of these, and the others have no known cause. The sample records about 68,000 clones, roughly four fifths of which are singletons. The ten largest clones take up about a tenth of the sample. CDR3 length: 14 amino acids, cysteine to phenylalanine. The entry retains the CDR3 DNA only, 42 bases that are in frame from base 1. CDR1 and CDR2, per the germline V gene, are MGHDK and SYGVNS. Relative to germline, V is 3 bases shorter and J is 4 bases shorter, with 12 bases between their ends.

This clonotype was sampled from an adult with an advanced solid tumor such as melanoma, head and neck, liver or kidney cancer. Here the chain combines TRBV25-1 and TRBJ1-1; perhaps TRBD1 is the D gene, with 5 bases matching. The sample was CD4+ or CD8+ T cells sorted from blood, taken in a trial of the OX40 agonist ivuxolimab. This receptor carries the CDR3 CASSDSAGGTEAFF. The nucleotide sequence is TGTGCCAGCAGTGATTCAGCGGGGGGCACTGAAGCTTTCTTT.